This TCR beta chain originates from a study of blood T cell repertoires in COVID-19. Germline CDR1 KGHSH, CDR2 LQKENI. The CDR3 sequence is 17 residues long. V was clipped by 2 bases and J by 7 bases; unmatched bases: 11. Assay used: immunoSEQ multiplex PCR; TCRdb lists only in-frame clones, some missing. The repertoire has nearly 350,000 clones, around 87% of them found once; the top ten carry under 6.5%. During active infection, Seattle patients enrolled and were then monitored through disease. The V gene is TRBV18, the J gene TRBJ2-1, with 10 bases lining up with TRBD1. This TCR came from a woman aged 50 to 60 with COVID-19, enrolled during active disease. The sample comprised peripheral blood. The CDR3 sequence: CASSPSPGTGVTNEQFF. The CDR3 bases are TGTGCCAGCTCACCATCACCCGGGACAGGGGTCACTAATGAGCAGTTCTTC.